What follows is one T cell receptor (beta chain) and its context. This clonotype was observed at least ten times. Its binding antigen is unknown. No much larger clonotype is one base removed from it; base qualities were not supplied. The data derive from a study of T cells in Graves' hyperthyroidism and ophthalmopathy (dated by TCRdb to between 2019 and 2020). For context, the study as a whole: Peripheral blood samples were taken at the time of initial diagnosis, prior to any treatment. A discovery cohort of around 98 patients, roughly 40 with Graves' ophthalmopathy and 57 with stable Graves' hyperthyroidism, was used to find distinguishing TCR V-J signatures. Whether ophthalmopathy could be predicted prospectively was tested in an independent validation cohort made up of under 20 hyperthyroidism patients plus 17 patients who later progressed to ophthalmopathy. The 90 or so discovery patients were randomly split 7:3 into training and test sets. Thyroid tissue and blood T-cell repertoires from several Graves' hyperthyroidism patients were also compared in the study. After sampling, hyperthyroidism patients received methimazole starting at 30 mg daily, and ophthalmopathy patients received high-dose intravenous methylprednisolone. The paper describes TCR Vbeta CDR3 sequencing of 130 to 150 peripheral blood samples, made up of about 41 ophthalmopathy patients, approximately 76 hyperthyroidism patients and 17 progressor patients. Study-level results and caveats: No statistical method was used to fix the sample size in advance, and group allocation was not hidden from the investigators. A model built on a 13 V-J signature distinguished ophthalmopathy from stable hyperthyroidism, reaching around 88% sensitivity and around 82% specificity in cross-validation and 80%/75% in testing. During validation, the model predicted progression to ophthalmopathy a median of approximately 7 months ahead of onset, with almost 71% sensitivity and 72.22% specificity. Most expanded thyroid clonotypes (frequency above 0.001) were also detected in blood, suggesting blood repertoires may reflect thyroid immune responses.

Stable Graves' hyperthyroidism was defined as no progression to ophthalmopathy during 18 months of follow-up. Hyperthyroidism patients were aged 18 to 65 years and newly diagnosed, with disease duration of less than 2 months. Any patient with an uncontrolled infection, another autoimmune disease, pregnancy or lactation was excluded. Diagnoses relied on clinical symptoms, serum thyroxine and TRAb, thyroid ultrasound and orbital computed tomography. PBMCs were isolated from 10 ml of fresh peripheral blood by Ficoll-Paque density gradient centrifugation. Total RNA was extracted with Trizol reagent, and quality was checked on an Agilent 2100 Bioanalyzer. Amplification of TCR beta CDR3 regions was carried out from RNA transcripts. A first-round RT-PCR of the TCR CDR3 used the HTBI primer set with the Qiagen OneStep RT-PCR kit. A second multiplex PCR round built the libraries, followed by size selection and purification. Libraries were sequenced paired-end with 100 bp reads on an Illumina HiSeq2000. The original methods were these. Raw data were processed with SOAPnuke, discarding reads with adapters, uncalled bases, mean Phred below 15, or no exact constant-primer or identifier match. High-quality paired reads were merged with COPE v1.2.5, and unique nucleotide sequences were defined as clonotypes. MiTCR v1.1 was used to align clonotypes to the IMGT TRBV, TRBD and TRBJ reference segments. The analysis was restricted to V-J combinations with a frequency above 0.0001, which together covered just over 98% of the repertoires. The TCS score was defined as the ratio of F50 (clonal expansion) to E x V (chaos), calculated using BLOSUM62-based TCRdist between CDR3 peptides within each V-J. Welch's t-statistics and random forest reduced roughly 540 V-J features to 10 to 15, which were used in a naive Bayes classifier (R e1071). The public reads were reanalyzed by TCRdb: fastp trimming at Q25, MiXCR alignment, in-frame beta chains only. Merged by CDR3 protein, the rows form single entries marked with the most common genes and DNA. The authors' filters were not applied to this entry. This sample lists about 420,000 distinct CDR3 sequences; approximately 14% were detected once. 12% to 15% of the sample goes to the ten largest clones.

Sequencing was carried out using blood. The sequence came from a woman aged 18-29 years with Graves' hyperthyroidism.

CDR3 sequence: CASSLRGWNTEAFF. The nucleotide sequence is given as TGTGCCAGCAGCTTGCGGGGCTGGAACACTGAAGCTTTCTTT. The chain is assembled from TRBV5-6 and TRBJ1-1, and the D gene may be TRBD1, 5 bases matching. Reading the germline V gene gives CDR1 SGHDT and CDR2 YYEEEE. From its cysteine to its phenylalanine, the CDR3 spans 14 amino acids. Just the 42-base CDR3 DNA is kept, in frame starting at base 1. V is shortened by 1 base, J by 1 base, and the region joining them spans 8 bases.